The sequence of this T cell receptor beta chain was determined in a study of T cell responses to AZD1222 COVID-19 vaccine. The CDR3 sequence is 12 residues long. Germline lookup yields CDR1 SNHLY and CDR2 FYNNEI. V was pared by 8 bases and J by 1 base, with 6 bases between. Repertoires were generated with immunoSEQ multiplex PCR, while TCRdb's copy carries only in-frame clones and drops some. This sample has approximately 130,000 clones, with 93% found just once. This TCR derives from an adult in good health. The sample consisted of peripheral blood, taken on day 0 of AZD1222 vaccination. V usage is TRBV2 and J usage is TRBJ1-5; D ambiguous. CDR3 nucleotides: TGTGCCAGCGGGCGGAGCAATCAGCCCCAGCATTTT. Translation gives CASGRSNQPQHF.